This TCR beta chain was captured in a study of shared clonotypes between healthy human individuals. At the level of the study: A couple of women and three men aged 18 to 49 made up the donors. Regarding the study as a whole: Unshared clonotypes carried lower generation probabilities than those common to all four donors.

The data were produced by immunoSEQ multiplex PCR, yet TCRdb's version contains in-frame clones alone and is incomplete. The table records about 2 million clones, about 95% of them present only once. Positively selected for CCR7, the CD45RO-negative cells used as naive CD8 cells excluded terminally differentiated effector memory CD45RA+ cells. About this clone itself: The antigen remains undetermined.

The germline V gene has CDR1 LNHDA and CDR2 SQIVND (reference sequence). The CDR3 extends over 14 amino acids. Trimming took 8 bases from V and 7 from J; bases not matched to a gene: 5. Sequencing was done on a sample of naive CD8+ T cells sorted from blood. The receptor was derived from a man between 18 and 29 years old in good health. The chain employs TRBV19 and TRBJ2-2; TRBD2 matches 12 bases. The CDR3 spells CASSTSGGFGELFF. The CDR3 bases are TGTGCCAGTTCGACTAGCGGGGGATTCGGGGAGCTGTTTTTT.